This TCR beta chain emerged from a study of T cell repertoires in aging, cancer and after chemotherapy. Whole-study results and caveats: In each cancer cohort, median generation probability increased across chemotherapy, suggesting thymic output rebounded.

Peripheral blood genomic DNA, not sorted cells or RNA, was the template. In regard to this clonotype: Its antigen remains unidentified.

Multiplex touch-down PCR with TRB-A/B primers amplified rearranged V-D-J TRB sequences. A single record per CDR3 protein comes from TCRdb applying MiXCR to the multiplex PCR reads. The data show some 9,000 distinct CDR3 sequences, over 40% seen once. The source of this sequence is a human donor with a solid tumor. The material sequenced was blood.

The DNA of the CDR3 is TGTGCCATCAGTGGTGCCAGGGGTAATTCACCCCTCCACTTT. It yields the protein CAISGARGNSPLHF. The V and J genes are TRBV10-3 and TRBJ1-6; weak D call: TRBD1 (6 bases). Between the trimmed V and J ends, which lost 4 bases and 6 bases, there was a span of 10 bases. Germline V gene data show CDR1 as ENHRY and CDR2 as SYGVKD. The CDR3 totals 14 residues.